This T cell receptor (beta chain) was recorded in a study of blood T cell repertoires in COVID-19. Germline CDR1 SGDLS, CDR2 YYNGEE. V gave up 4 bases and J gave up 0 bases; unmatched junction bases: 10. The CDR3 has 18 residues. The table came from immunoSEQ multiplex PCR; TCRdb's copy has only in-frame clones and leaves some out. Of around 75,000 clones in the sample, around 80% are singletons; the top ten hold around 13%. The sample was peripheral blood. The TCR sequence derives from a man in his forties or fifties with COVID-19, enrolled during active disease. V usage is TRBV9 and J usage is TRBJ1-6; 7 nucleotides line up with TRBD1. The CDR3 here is CASSSLGQSSSYNSPLHF. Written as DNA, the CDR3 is TGTGCCAGCAGCTCCTTGGGACAGTCGAGCTCCTATAATTCACCCCTCCACTTT.